The next 15 T cell receptor beta chains were all read from a single sample in a study of blood T cell repertoires in COVID-19. Sequencing used immunoSEQ multiplex PCR; TCRdb keeps in-frame clones, though not all of them. The sample shows approximately 240,000 clones, 87% of them seen only once. The source material was peripheral blood. These receptors were obtained from a woman under 30 who had recovered from COVID-19.

This chain uses TRBV6-2 or TRBV6-3 with TRBJ1-5; D is ambiguous. With 3 bases removed from V and 1 base from J, the gap between germline ends came to 22 bases. Germline loops: CDR1 MNHEY, CDR2 SVGEGT. This CDR3 spans 19 amino acids. The DNA of the CDR3 is TGTGCCAGCAGTTATCCGGGTCACAGAGGAGGTCGGAGCAATCAGCCCCAGCATTTT. As protein: CASSYPGHRGGRSNQPQHF.

This clone has more than one count but fewer than ten. The chain employs TRBV7-2 and TRBJ2-3, with 10 bases fitting TRBD2. The CDR3 contains 17 residues. With V trimmed by 1 base and J by 1 base, 5 bases remained unmatched. The germline CDR1 and CDR2 sequences are SGHTA and FQGNSA. The chain's CDR3 is CASSLGPSGSGTDTQYF. The DNA for the CDR3 is TGTGCCAGCAGCTTAGGGCCTAGCGGGAGCGGCACAGATACGCAGTATTTT.

The chain links TRBV28 to TRBJ1-1; D is perhaps TRBD1 (6 bases). Trimming pared 5 bases from V and 4 bases from J, leaving 17 bases between. Germline V lookup: CDR1 MDHEN, CDR2 SYDVKM. There are 15 residues in the CDR3. The CDR3 spells CASSLSTGIRTEAFF. Here the CDR3 DNA reads TGTGCCAGCAGTCTCTCGACAGGCATCCGCACTGAAGCTTTCTTT.

This sequence joins TRBV27 and TRBJ1-2; no clear D. The CDR3 is made up of 13 amino acids. V was clipped by 5 bases and J by 2 bases, with 9 bases between them. The V gene's germline CDR1 is MNHEY and CDR2 SMNVEV (reference sequence). The CDR3 loop reads CASSPTPNYGYTF. The CDR3 DNA follows: TGTGCCAGCAGTCCCACACCCAACTATGGCTACACCTTC.

This rearrangement joins TRBV6-2 or TRBV6-3 to TRBJ2-1; 10 bases fit TRBD1. The CDR3 contains 17 residues. V was pared by 0 bases and J by 9 bases, with 11 bases of the junction left unmatched. In germline, CDR1 is MNHEY, CDR2 SVGEGT. The CDR3 sequence: CASSYSFRQGAPGEQFF. CDR3 nucleotide sequence: TGTGCCAGCAGTTACTCGTTTAGACAGGGGGCACCCGGTGAGCAGTTCTTC.

This chain links TRBV4-1 with TRBJ2-5, with D possibly TRBD2 on 6 matching bases. CDR3 length equals 15 residues. Trimming removed 2 bases from V and 2 bases from J, with 12 bases in between. Germline assignment: CDR1 MGHRA and CDR2 YSYEKL. This CDR3 is CASSQTSWSQETQYF. CDR3 coding DNA: TGCGCCAGCAGCCAAACTAGCTGGAGTCAAGAGACCCAGTACTTC.

The chain uses TRBV15 and TRBJ1-5; D call uncertain. V gave up 3 bases and J gave up 5 bases, with 11 bases separating them. CDR3 length: 14 amino acids. CDR1 LNHNV and CDR2 YYDKDF come from the germline V gene (reference sequence). CDR3 residues: CATSSPSEDQPQHF. In DNA form, the CDR3 reads TGTGCCACCAGCAGTCCCTCAGAGGATCAGCCCCAGCATTTT.

The V and J genes are TRBV24-1 and TRBJ1-5; a weak D match, TRBD1 (5 bases). V shed 7 bases and J shed 0 bases, with 21 bases lying between them. This CDR3 spans 18 amino acids. The germline gives CDR1 KGHDR, CDR2 SFDVKD. The CDR3 region is CATSPGGDRTFSNQPQHF. CDR3 bases: TGTGCCACCAGCCCGGGGGGGGACCGGACATTTAGCAATCAGCCCCAGCATTTT.

The chain joins TRBV27 to TRBJ2-1, with D perhaps TRBD2 (5 bases). The CDR3 covers 14 residues. Germline CDR1 and CDR2: MNHEY and SMNVEV (reference sequence). Trimming removed 6 bases from V and 4 bases from J, with 13 bases in between. The CDR3 region is CASRRADIYNEQFF. The CDR3 DNA follows: TGTGCCAGCAGACGAGCGGATATTTACAATGAGCAGTTCTTC.

This chain links TRBV10-3 with TRBJ2-3, with TRBD2 matching 8 bases. J gave up 5 bases and V 11 bases, and 12 bases lay outside the gene matches. The germline CDR1 and CDR2 sequences are ENHRY and SYGVKD. The CDR3 has 14 amino acids. CDR3 nucleotide sequence: TGTGCCTTCTCCGGCGGGGGGCTTAGAGATACGCAGTATTTT. This translates into CAFSGGGLRDTQYF.

The gene calls are TRBV18 and TRBJ2-1; maybe TRBD2 (6 bases). From germline, CDR1 is KGHSH and CDR2 LQKENI. The CDR3 is 16 amino acids. V was pared by 0 bases and J by 5 bases, with 14 bases between. CDR3 region: CASSPPGGLKNNEQFF. The DNA for the CDR3 is TGTGCCAGCTCACCACCGGGAGGACTCAAAAACAATGAGCAGTTCTTC.

The CDR3 region is CASSPRTGSSGNTIYF. The CDR3 coding sequence is TGTGCCAGCAGCCCCAGGACAGGGAGCTCTGGAAACACCATATATTTT. The J gene is TRBJ1-3, the V gene TRBV4-2, with 8 bases aligning to TRBD1. CDR1 LGHNA and CDR2 YNFKEQ come from the germline V gene. CDR3 size: 16 residues. Trimming removed 4 bases from V and 0 bases from J; junction bases left unmatched: 5.

This clone appeared a single time. The V and J genes are TRBV24-1 and TRBJ2-1, with 10 bases identical to TRBD2. Trimming took 9 bases from V and 0 from J; bases not matched to a gene: 7. Germline V lookup: CDR1 KGHDR, CDR2 SFDVKD. The CDR3 sequence is 16 residues long. CDR3 DNA sequence: TGTGCCACCGGAGACTCTAGCGGGAGCTCCTACAATGAGCAGTTCTTC. This translates into CATGDSSGSSYNEQFF.

V gene TRBV10-1 combines with J gene TRBJ2-2, with D unresolved. The CDR3 extends over 13 amino acids. Germline CDR1 and CDR2: WNHNN and SYGVQD (reference sequence). The germline V and J ends were trimmed by 7 bases and 4 bases, with 10 bases remaining between them. The CDR3 DNA is TGCGCCAGCACTTCCCCGAGCACCGGGGAGCTGTTTTTT. Translated: CASTSPSTGELFF.

The chain uses TRBV5-1 and TRBJ2-1; 12 nucleotides align to TRBD2. The CDR3 covers 15 residues. V gave up 0 bases and J gave up 7 bases; unmatched junction bases: 2. Germline V gene lookup returns CDR1 SGHRS and CDR2 YFSETQ. CDR3 in amino acids: CASSLALAGGNEQFF. The CDR3 DNA is TGCGCCAGCAGCTTGGCCCTAGCGGGAGGGAATGAGCAGTTCTTC.